The 9 T cell receptor beta chains listed next were all sequenced from one sample in a study of OX40 agonist ivuxolimab in advanced cancers. Assay used: immunoSEQ multiplex PCR; TCRdb lists only in-frame clones, some missing. Counted here are tens of thousands of clones, roughly 82% occurring once; the ten biggest clones make up 0.9% to 1.4%. The input for sequencing was CD4+ or CD8+ T cells sorted from blood, taken in a trial of the OX40 agonist ivuxolimab. The source of these receptors is an adult with an advanced solid tumor such as melanoma, head and neck, liver or kidney cancer.

In this sample, this clone turned up a few times. CDR3 residues: CASSNPLTVKPQHF. The DNA of the CDR3 is TGTGCCAGTAGTAACCCCCTTACTGTGAAGCCCCAGCATTTT. The chain joins TRBV19 to TRBJ1-5; unclear D gene. The germline V and J ends were trimmed by 4 bases and 8 bases, with 15 bases remaining between them. The germline CDR1 and CDR2 sequences are LNHDA and SQIVND (reference sequence). The CDR3 runs 14 residues.

The chain has TRBV7-8 and TRBJ2-3; 7 bases agree with TRBD1. There are 16 residues in the CDR3. The V segment lost 2 bases and the J segment 1 base; nucleotides outside the gene matches: 6. Germline CDR1 SGHVS, CDR2 FQNEAQ. CDR3 DNA: TGTGCCAGCAGCTTACCCCGACAGGGACGCACAGATACGCAGTATTTT. Protein sequence: CASSLPRQGRTDTQYF.

V gene TRBV18 combines with J gene TRBJ2-2; D call uncertain. Germline V gene data show CDR1 as KGHSH and CDR2 as LQKENI. CDR3 size: 15 residues. V gave up 2 bases and J gave up 5 bases, with 12 bases separating them. CDR3 coding DNA: TGTGCCAGCTCACCAAGTGGGGATTTGACCGGGGAGCTGTTTTTT. This encodes CASSPSGDLTGELFF.

The chain combines TRBV7-9 with TRBJ1-3; D remains unclear. The CDR3 is made up of 16 amino acids. The germline V gene encodes CDR1 SEHNR and CDR2 FQNEAQ (reference sequence). V lost 1 base, J lost 1 base, and 11 bases lay in between. The CDR3 sequence: CASSLDTSGSGNTIYF. The CDR3 bases are TGTGCCAGCAGCTTAGACACCTCTGGATCTGGAAACACCATATATTTT.

The chain couples TRBV5-5 to TRBJ1-2, with D tentatively TRBD1 (6 bases). The germline V gene encodes CDR1 SGHKS and CDR2 YYEKEE (reference sequence). Trimming took off 4 bases at V and 8 bases at J, with 18 bases between the two ends. This CDR3 contains 14 residues. CDR3 residues: CASSPSGQSGGYTF. In DNA form, the CDR3 reads TGTGCCAGCAGCCCCTCCGGACAGTCAGGGGGCTACACCTTC.

The rearrangement joins TRBV6-6 to TRBJ2-7; D is perhaps TRBD1 (6 bases). The CDR3 covers 15 residues. From germline, CDR1 is MNHNY and CDR2 SVGAGI (reference sequence). Trimming took 8 bases from V and 3 from J, leaving 20 bases between them. CDR3 protein: CASRRVQGLHYEQYF. For the CDR3, the DNA is TGTGCCAGCCGACGGGTACAGGGATTACACTACGAGCAGTACTTC.

The CDR3 loop is CAISESANTEAFF. In DNA, the CDR3 is TGTGCCATCAGTGAGTCGGCAAACACTGAAGCTTTCTTT. The chain links TRBV10-3 to TRBJ1-1; D unclear. Germline CDR1 ENHRY, CDR2 SYGVKD. This CDR3 has 13 amino acids. V lost 0 bases, J lost 2 bases, and 4 bases lay in between.

The chain recombines TRBV5-1 with TRBJ1-2; D unclear. The CDR3 runs to 13 residues. The germline CDR1 and CDR2 sequences are SGHRS and YFSETQ. V was clipped by 0 bases and J by 2 bases, with 5 bases between them. The CDR3 nucleotides are TGCGCCAGCAGCTTGGAACAGAACTATGGCTACACCTTC. Protein: CASSLEQNYGYTF.

This chain's CDR3 is CASSLSGDRGHYGYTF. Written as DNA, the CDR3 is TGTGCCAGCAGCTTATCGGGGGACAGGGGGCACTATGGCTACACCTTC. The rearrangement links TRBV7-9 to TRBJ1-2, with 12 bases that match TRBD1. After removal of 2 bases from V and 3 bases from J, the junction contained 4 bases not matched to a gene. Germline CDR1 SEHNR, CDR2 FQNEAQ (reference sequence). CDR3 length: 16 amino acids.